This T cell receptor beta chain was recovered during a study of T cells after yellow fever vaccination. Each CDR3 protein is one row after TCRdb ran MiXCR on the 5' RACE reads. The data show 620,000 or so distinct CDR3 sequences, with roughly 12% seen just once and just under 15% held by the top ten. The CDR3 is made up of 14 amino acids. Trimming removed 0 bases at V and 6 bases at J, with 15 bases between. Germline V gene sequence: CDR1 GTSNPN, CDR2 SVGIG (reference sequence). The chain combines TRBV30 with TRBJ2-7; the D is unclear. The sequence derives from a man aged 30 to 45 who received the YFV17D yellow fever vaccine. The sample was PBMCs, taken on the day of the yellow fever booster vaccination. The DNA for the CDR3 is TGTGCCTGGAGTGTACTGAACGCGATCTCCGAGCAGTACTTC. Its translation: CAWSVLNAISEQYF.